Below, 7 T cell receptor beta chains from the same sample are listed, as sequenced in a study of blood T cell repertoires in COVID-19. TCRdb keeps only in-frame clones here, not all; method: immunoSEQ multiplex PCR. The top ten hold roughly 5.4% of the sample, which has about 140,000 clones, 85% to 90% seen once. The sample comprised peripheral blood. Receptor source: a human donor in a cohort sampled during active COVID-19.

V usage is TRBV5-1 and J usage is TRBJ2-7; 8 bases align to TRBD1. The CDR3 covers 14 residues. Germline CDR1 SGHRS, CDR2 YFSETQ. J gave up 6 bases and V 4 bases, and 9 bases lay outside the gene matches. The CDR3 sequence: CASSGQGAFGEQYF. DNA of the CDR3: TGCGCCAGCAGCGGCCAGGGGGCTTTCGGCGAGCAGTACTTC.

The gene calls are TRBV3-1 (or the pseudogene TRBV3-2) and TRBJ2-6, with TRBD2 matching over 10 bases. Germline CDR1 reads LGHDT; CDR2 reads YNNKEL (reference sequence). Trimming cost V 0 bases and J 4 bases; bases outside gene matches: 15. This CDR3 is built from 21 residues. This CDR3 is CASSQERGGAGGPTGANVLTF. The CDR3 bases are TGTGCCAGCAGCCAAGAACGCGGGGGAGCGGGAGGGCCGACCGGGGCCAACGTCCTGACTTTC.

This chain connects TRBV6-5 to TRBJ1-4, with TRBD1 matching over 9 bases. V was pared by 4 bases and J by 4 bases, with 4 bases of the junction left unmatched. Looked up from germline, CDR1 is MNHEY and CDR2 is SVGAGI. The CDR3 has 15 amino acids. CDR3 sequence: CASSSQTGGNEKLFF. CDR3 coding DNA: TGTGCCAGCAGTTCACAGACAGGGGGTAATGAAAAACTGTTTTTT.

This clone was observed once. This chain uses TRBV7-2 with TRBJ1-5; 7 positions agree with TRBD1. CDR1 is SGHTA and CDR2 is FQGNSA in the germline V gene. V shed 10 bases, J shed 4 bases, and the junction held 25 bases outside the gene matches. The CDR3 runs 19 residues. The DNA of the CDR3 is TGTGCCACCCTCTTACTTAACCGGGACAGCAGGATGACAAATCAGCCCCAGCATTTT. Amino acid sequence: CATLLLNRDSRMTNQPQHF.

J is TRBJ2-7 and V is TRBV2; D is uncertain. The germline V gene has CDR1 SNHLY and CDR2 FYNNEI. The CDR3 consists of 13 residues. Trimming took 8 bases from V and 0 from J, leaving 11 bases between them. The CDR3 loop reads CASLAPSSYEQYF. DNA for the CDR3: TGTGCCAGCTTAGCACCGAGCTCCTACGAGCAGTACTTC.

As concerns this clone: This sample also contains other DNA sequences that code for the same CDR3. This chain links TRBV7-8 with TRBJ1-1; D might be TRBD1 (6 bases). Trimming removed 5 bases from V and 1 base from J, with 11 bases in between. The germline V gene has CDR1 SGHVS and CDR2 FQNEAQ. This CDR3 is built from 14 residues. The CDR3 DNA reads as TGTGCCAGCAGCCCGGGACATCAGAACACTGAAGCTTTCTTT. Residues: CASSPGHQNTEAFF.

The gene calls are TRBV6-4 and TRBJ2-3, with a possible D match to TRBD1 (6 bases). CDR1 and CDR2 (germline): MRHNA, SNTAGT. Trimming pared 2 bases from V and 3 bases from J, leaving 21 bases between. This CDR3 is built from 18 residues. CDR3 loop: CASSDPSSGMRGTDTQYF. In DNA form, the CDR3 reads TGTGCCAGCAGTGACCCATCATCCGGGATGAGGGGGACAGATACGCAGTATTTT.